Each of the 26 T cell receptor beta chains below was sequenced from the same sample in a study of OX40 agonist ivuxolimab in advanced cancers. Method: immunoSEQ multiplex PCR; TCRdb's copy keeps in-frame clones and lacks some. The sample lists roughly 49,000 clones, about nine tenths occurring once. The material sequenced was CD4+ or CD8+ T cells sorted from blood, taken in a trial of the OX40 agonist ivuxolimab. The origin of the receptors is an adult with an advanced solid tumor such as melanoma, head and neck, liver or kidney cancer.

The rearrangement links TRBV27 to TRBJ2-1; D tentatively fits TRBD1 or TRBD2 (6 bases each). The V end was cut by 3 bases, the J end by 7 bases, with 13 bases between. CDR1 and CDR2 (germline): MNHEY, SMNVEV (reference sequence). The CDR3 runs to 14 residues. The CDR3 loop is CASSFGGPGNEQFF. CDR3 sequence (DNA): TGTGCCAGCAGTTTTGGGGGGCCGGGGAATGAGCAGTTCTTC.

The V call is TRBV7-3, the J call TRBJ2-1; no definite D call. Germline V lookup: CDR1 SGHTA, CDR2 FQGTGA. This CDR3 comprises 15 residues. V lost 1 base and J lost 3, with 10 bases in between. The CDR3 sequence: CASSLMQAGYNEQFF. The CDR3 DNA is TGTGCCAGCAGCTTAATGCAGGCAGGCTACAATGAGCAGTTCTTC.

The J gene is TRBJ2-5, the V gene TRBV18, with D possibly matching TRBD1 (6 bases). The CDR3 totals 15 residues. The V gene's germline CDR1 is KGHSH and CDR2 LQKENI. Trimming removed 2 bases from V and 1 base from J, with 11 bases in between. CDR3 protein: CASSPGRQVQETQYF. The CDR3 DNA sequence: TGTGCCAGCTCACCAGGGAGACAGGTCCAAGAGACCCAGTACTTC.

This sequence joins TRBV19 and TRBJ2-5; 9 bases match TRBD1. In germline, CDR1 is LNHDA, CDR2 SQIVND (reference sequence). The CDR3 loop spans 14 amino acids. The junction had 7 bases not matched to a gene; V was cut back by 6 bases and J by 5 bases. The CDR3 region is CASRPRTGDETQYF. As DNA, the CDR3 is TGTGCCAGTAGACCAAGGACAGGGGACGAGACCCAGTACTTC.

This chain uses TRBV19 with TRBJ1-5, with D unclear. V shed 9 bases and J shed 0 bases, with 9 bases lying between them. The CDR3 loop spans 13 amino acids. Per germline, CDR1 LNHDA and CDR2 SQIVND (reference sequence). CDR3: CASTLNSNQPQHF. Written as DNA, the CDR3 is TGTGCCAGCACCTTGAATAGCAATCAGCCCCAGCATTTT.

This sequence joins TRBV5-6 and TRBJ2-2; TRBD2 matches at 9 bases. Losses at the gene ends were 3 bases for V and 0 bases for J; bases not matched to a gene: 9. The CDR3 contains 18 residues. Per the germline V gene, CDR1 is SGHDT and CDR2 is YYEEEE. In DNA, the CDR3 is TGTGCCAGCAGCTCCCCAGGAGCGGGGGGCTCGAACACCGGGGAGCTGTTTTTT. Translation: CASSSPGAGGSNTGELFF.

This chain links TRBV18 with TRBJ1-1, with 10 bases identical to TRBD1. Per germline, CDR1 KGHSH and CDR2 LQKENI. The V segment lost 5 bases and the J segment 7 bases; nucleotides outside the gene matches: 7. The CDR3 covers 14 residues. CDR3 loop: CASSADRGNGEAFF. The CDR3 DNA is TGTGCCAGCTCAGCGGACAGGGGGAACGGTGAAGCTTTCTTT.

The V call is TRBV7-2, the J call TRBJ1-2, with 9 positions matching TRBD1. CDR1 and CDR2 from the germline V gene are SGHTA and FQGNSA. V trimming: 5 bases; J trimming: 6 bases; junction bases outside the gene matches: 10. This CDR3 contains 15 residues. This CDR3 is CASSQHTGTGNGYTF. The CDR3 nucleotides are TGTGCCAGCAGCCAACACACCGGGACAGGGAATGGCTACACCTTC.

V gene TRBV7-2 combines with J gene TRBJ2-5; 9 bases line up with TRBD2. CDR3 length: 15 amino acids. After removal of 5 bases from V and 5 bases from J, the junction contained 9 bases not matched to a gene. CDR1 is SGHTA and CDR2 is FQGNSA in the germline V gene. CDR3 region: CASSRRGGRAETQYF. The CDR3 bases are TGTGCCAGCAGCAGGAGGGGCGGGAGGGCCGAGACCCAGTACTTC. Variable domain in full (rest from reference TRBV7-2 and TRBJ2-5): GAGVSQSPSNKVTEKGKDVELRCDPISGHTALYWYRQSLGQGLEFLIYFQGNSAPDKSGLPSDRFSAERTGGSVSTLTIQRTQQEDSAVYLCASSRRGGRAETQYFGPGTRLLVL.

The genes are TRBV7-9 and TRBJ1-5; D gene ambiguous. Trimming left V 2 bases short and J 1 base short, with 3 bases between. This CDR3 contains 13 residues. CDR1 SEHNR and CDR2 FQNEAQ come from the germline V gene (reference sequence). For the CDR3, the DNA is TGTGCCAGCAGCTTATCAAGCAATCAGCCCCAGCATTTT. This gives the protein CASSLSSNQPQHF.

This rearrangement joins TRBV6-1 to TRBJ2-7, with 12 nucleotides matching TRBD2. The CDR3 runs to 15 residues. CDR1 and CDR2 from the germline V gene are MNHNS and SASEGT. J lost 0 bases, V lost 6 bases, and 3 bases had no gene match. The CDR3 DNA is TGTGCCAGCAGAGTGACTAGCGGGAGCTCCTACGAGCAGTACTTC. This translates into CASRVTSGSSYEQYF.

The chain uses TRBV27 and TRBJ1-5; 8 nucleotides agree with TRBD1. CDR3 length: 16 amino acids. V trimming: 5 bases; J trimming: 6 bases; junction bases outside the gene matches: 12. From germline, CDR1 is MNHEY and CDR2 SMNVEV (reference sequence). The CDR3 DNA sequence: TGTGCCAGCAGTACTTGGACAGGGCGAGGGGGTCAGCCCCAGCATTTT. It encodes CASSTWTGRGGQPQHF.

The CDR3 DNA sequence: TGCGCCAGCAGCCAAGATAGAAGGGTAAATCAGCCCCAGCATTTT. It specifies CASSQDRRVNQPQHF. The chain combines TRBV4-1 with TRBJ1-5, with D hard to call. From germline, CDR1 is MGHRA and CDR2 YSYEKL. This CDR3 has 15 residues. Trimming cost V 0 bases and J 4 bases, with 10 bases left between them.

The chain links TRBV28 to TRBJ1-2; D possibly corresponds to TRBD1 (5 bases). V lost 7 bases and J 2 bases, leaving 26 bases between the germline ends. Germline assignment: CDR1 MDHEN and CDR2 SYDVKM. The length of the CDR3 is 18 residues. Here the CDR3 reads CASNSPPGAERGNYGYTF. The DNA for the CDR3 is TGTGCCAGCAATTCCCCCCCGGGTGCGGAAAGGGGCAACTATGGCTACACCTTC.

This rearrangement joins TRBV9 to TRBJ1-3; 10 positions agree with TRBD1. Germline V gene sequence: CDR1 SGDLS, CDR2 YYNGEE. The CDR3 covers 15 residues. Trimming took 3 bases from V and 2 from J; bases not matched to a gene: 2. The CDR3: CASSAGTGAGNTIYF. CDR3 coding DNA: TGTGCCAGCAGCGCAGGGACAGGGGCTGGAAACACCATATATTTT. The whole variable domain, filled in from reference TRBV9 and TRBJ1-3, reads DSGVTQTPKHLITATGQRVTLRCSPRSGDLSVYWYQQSLDQGLQFLIQYYNGEERAKGNILERFSAQQFPDLHSELNLSSLELGDSALYFCASSAGTGAGNTIYFGEGSWLTVV.

This sequence joins TRBV5-1 and TRBJ2-1; no definite D call. The germline gives CDR1 SGHRS, CDR2 YFSETQ. Trimming pared 3 bases from V and 0 bases from J, leaving 10 bases between. The CDR3 spans 15 residues. The CDR3 DNA reads TGCGCCAGCAGCTATACAGATAGCTCCTACAATGAGCAGTTCTTC. It is translated as CASSYTDSSYNEQFF. Full variable domain (missing parts from reference TRBV5-1 and TRBJ2-1): KAGVTQTPRYLIKTRGQQVTLSCSPISGHRSVSWYQQTPGQGLQFLFEYFSETQRNKGNFPGRFSGRQFSNSRSEMNVSTLELGDSALYLCASSYTDSSYNEQFFGPGTRLTVL.

The chain is built from TRBV27 and TRBJ1-1; 7 nucleotides align to TRBD1. Germline CDR1 and CDR2: MNHEY and SMNVEV (reference sequence). Trimming cost V 6 bases and J 10 bases; bases outside gene matches: 5. This CDR3 has 11 residues. The CDR3 DNA reads TGTGCCAGCAGAAAGGGGGCTTCAGCTTTCTTT. It specifies CASRKGASAFF.

The chain joins TRBV4-3 to TRBJ2-3; either TRBD1 or TRBD2 may fit D (5 bases each). Trimming took 4 bases from V and 1 from J, leaving 12 bases between them. Germline V lookup: CDR1 LGHNA, CDR2 YSLEER. The CDR3 consists of 15 residues. The CDR3 coding sequence is TGCGCCAGCAGCCCTAGGGACGGGGGCACAGATACGCAGTATTTT. Translation: CASSPRDGGTDTQYF.

This chain uses TRBV28 with TRBJ2-1; 11 nucleotides match TRBD2. Trimming cost V 6 bases and J 3 bases; bases outside gene matches: 4. Germline V gene lookup returns CDR1 MDHEN and CDR2 SYDVKM. The CDR3 contains 15 residues. The CDR3 loop is CASSISGRVYNEQFF. DNA for the CDR3: TGTGCCAGCAGCATTAGCGGGAGGGTCTACAATGAGCAGTTCTTC.

The J gene is TRBJ1-1, the V gene TRBV6-5, with D maybe TRBD1 (5 bases). The CDR3 length is 14 residues. CDR1 is MNHEY and CDR2 is SVGAGI in the germline V gene. Deletions cut 3 bases from V and 2 bases from J, with 10 bases between. CDR3 in DNA: TGTGCCAGCAGTTATTTGACAGTTAACACTGAAGCTTTCTTT. Protein sequence: CASSYLTVNTEAFF.

V gene TRBV19 combines with J gene TRBJ2-7; 7 bases are a match to TRBD1. V was clipped by 1 base and J by 1 base; unmatched bases: 1. CDR1 is LNHDA, CDR2 SQIVND, per germline (reference sequence). This CDR3 contains 14 residues. The CDR3 DNA follows: TGTGCCAGTAGTATAGGACAGGGTTCCTACGAGCAGTACTTC. Its translation is CASSIGQGSYEQYF.

CDR3 bases: TGTGCCAGCAGCCCCACCGGAGCCCTTGAAGAGCAGTACTTC. Amino acid sequence: CASSPTGALEEQYF. The J gene is TRBJ2-7, the V gene TRBV5-4, with D uncertain. V gave up 4 bases and J gave up 7 bases, with 18 bases separating them. Germline CDR1 and CDR2: SGHNT and YYREEE (reference sequence). This CDR3 is built from 14 residues. Variable domain in full (rest from reference TRBV5-4 and TRBJ2-7): ETGVTQSPTHLIKTRGQQVTLRCSSQSGHNTVSWYQQALGQGPQFIFQYYREEENGRGNFPPRFSGLQFPNYSSELNVNALELDDSALYLCASSPTGALEEQYFGPGTRLTVT.

The V and J genes are TRBV19 and TRBJ2-7; no firm D call. The germline gives CDR1 LNHDA, CDR2 SQIVND (reference sequence). The CDR3 is made up of 13 amino acids. V was trimmed by 5 bases and J by 5 bases, leaving 13 bases between them. Here the CDR3 reads CASSSRHWDEQYF. The CDR3, as DNA: TGTGCCAGTAGTTCTAGACATTGGGACGAGCAGTACTTC.

The chain is built from TRBV13 and TRBJ2-7, with D possibly being TRBD2 (7 bases). V dropped 1 base and J dropped 1 base, with 11 bases sitting between them. CDR1 is PRHDT and CDR2 is FYEKMQ in the germline V gene (reference sequence). This CDR3 has 15 residues. CDR3 sequence reads: CASSLEGGASYEQYF. The DNA for the CDR3 is TGTGCCAGCAGCTTAGAAGGGGGGGCTTCCTACGAGCAGTACTTC.

This clone was seen a few times. This rearrangement joins TRBV4-2 to TRBJ1-5; 7 bases are a match to TRBD1. Germline assignment: CDR1 LGHNA and CDR2 YNFKEQ. The CDR3 sequence is 14 residues long. Germline trimming cut 0 bases from V and 6 bases from J; bases unmatched to any gene: 2. CDR3 loop: CASSQERGRQPQHF. The CDR3 coding sequence is TGTGCCAGCAGCCAAGAGAGGGGGCGTCAGCCCCAGCATTTT.

The sample holds one count of this clone. The genes are TRBV21-1 and TRBJ2-4; the tabulated D call, TRBD1, remains unverified against the DNA. TRBV21-1 is an annotated pseudogene. The CDR3 is made up of 19 amino acids. The CDR3 here is CASSKGAGRGRPKANIQYF. CDR3 nucleotide sequence: TGTGCCAGCAGCAAAGGGGCCGGCAGGGGGCGCCCCAAGGCAAACATTCAGTACTTC.